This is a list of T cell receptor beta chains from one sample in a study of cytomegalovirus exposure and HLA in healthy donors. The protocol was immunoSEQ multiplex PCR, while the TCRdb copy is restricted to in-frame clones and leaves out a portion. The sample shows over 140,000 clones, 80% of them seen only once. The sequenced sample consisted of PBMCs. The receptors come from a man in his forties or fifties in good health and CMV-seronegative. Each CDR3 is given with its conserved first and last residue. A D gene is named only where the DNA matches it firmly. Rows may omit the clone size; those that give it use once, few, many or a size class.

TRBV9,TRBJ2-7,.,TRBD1,TGTGCCAGCAGCGTAGGTGGGACAGGGTCCTACGAGCAGTACTTC,CASSVGGTGSYEQYF
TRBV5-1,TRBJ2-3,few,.,TGCGCCAGCAGCTTGGCCGGGGGGCGGATGGATACGCAGTATTTT,CASSLAGGRMDTQYF
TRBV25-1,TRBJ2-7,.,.,TGTGCCAGCAGCCGAACGACTGGAACTACCTACGAGCAGTACTTC,CASSRTTGTTYEQYF
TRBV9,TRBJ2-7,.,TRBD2,TGTGCCAGCAGCGCCGTCGGGGGGTCCTACGAGCAGTACTTC,CASSAVGGSYEQYF
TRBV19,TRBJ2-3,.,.,TGTGCCAGTAGTATGAGCGGTACTAGCACAGATACGCAGTATTTT,CASSMSGTSTDTQYF
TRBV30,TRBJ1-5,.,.,TGTGCCTGGAGTCCAGGCCTACTTCAGCCCCAGCATTTT,CAWSPGLLQPQHF
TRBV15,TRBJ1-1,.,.,TGTGCCACCAGCAGAGAGGCAGGCCGCAACACTGAAGCTTTCTTT,CATSREAGRNTEAFF
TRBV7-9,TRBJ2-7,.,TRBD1,TGTGCCAGCAGCCCCTATGGGGCAGGGGGCGTCTACGAGCAGTACTTC,CASSPYGAGGVYEQYF
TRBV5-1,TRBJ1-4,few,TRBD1,TGCGCCAGCAGCTCCGGGACAGGACCGAACCTTGAAAAACTGTTTTTT,CASSSGTGPNLEKLFF
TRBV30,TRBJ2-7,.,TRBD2,TGTGCCTGGGCGAGCCCGGGACTAACCTACGAGCAGTACTTC,CAWASPGLTYEQYF
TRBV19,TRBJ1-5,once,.,TGTGCCAGTAGTACGGTTCAGGGCAATCAGCCCCAGCATTTT,CASSTVQGNQPQHF
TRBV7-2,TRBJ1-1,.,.,TGTGCCAGCAGCTTCCGGAGGGAAACTGAAGCTTTCTTT,CASSFRRETEAFF
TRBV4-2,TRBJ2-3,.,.,TGTGCCAGCAGCCAAGACCTAGGTGTTTCGGTCACAGATACGCAGTATTTT,CASSQDLGVSVTDTQYF
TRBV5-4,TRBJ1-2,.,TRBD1,TGTGCCAGCAGCTTGGGCGGGGGGGACAGCTATGGCTACACCTTC,CASSLGGGDSYGYTF
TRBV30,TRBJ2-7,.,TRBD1,TGTGCCTGGAGGGCCGCAGGGGGCGCCTACGAGCAGTACTTC,CAWRAAGGAYEQYF
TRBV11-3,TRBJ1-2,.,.,TGTGCCAGCAGCTTAGGGATACAGATCTATGGCTACACCTTC,CASSLGIQIYGYTF
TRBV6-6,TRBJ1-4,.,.,TGTGCCAGCAGTTACGGCGGGGGAAGTGAAAAACTGTTTTTT,CASSYGGGSEKLFF
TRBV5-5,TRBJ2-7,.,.,TGTGCCAGCAGCTTGGATCAGGGGTCCAACGAGCAGTACTTC,CASSLDQGSNEQYF
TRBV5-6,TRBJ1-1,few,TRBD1,TGTGCCAGCAGCTTGACCGGACAGGGTGAAGCTTTCTTT,CASSLTGQGEAFF
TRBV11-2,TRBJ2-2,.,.,TGTGCCAGCAGCCCCGGGACTGTGAACACCGGGGAGCTGTTTTTT,CASSPGTVNTGELFF
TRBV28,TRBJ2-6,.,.,TGTGCCAGCAGTTTGCTACAGCCCTCGGGGGCCAACGTCCTGACTTTC,CASSLLQPSGANVLTF
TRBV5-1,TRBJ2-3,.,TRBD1,TGCGCCAGCAGCCTGGGAGACAGGGTTGGGGATACGCAGTATTTT,CASSLGDRVGDTQYF
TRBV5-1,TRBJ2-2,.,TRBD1,TGCGCCAGCAGCCCGGACAGGGGTGGGTCCGGGGAGCTGTTTTTT,CASSPDRGGSGELFF
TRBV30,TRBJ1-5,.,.,TGTGCCTGGAGTGTTCGGGGCAATCAGCCCCAGCATTTT,CAWSVRGNQPQHF
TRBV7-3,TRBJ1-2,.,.,TGTGCCAGCAGCCTAGCGGGAAACTATGGCTACACCTTC,CASSLAGNYGYTF
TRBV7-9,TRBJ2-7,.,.,TGTGCCAGCAGCCCCAGGCGGGAAACCTACGAGCAGTACTTC,CASSPRRETYEQYF
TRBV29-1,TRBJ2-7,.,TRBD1,TGTAGCGTTGGTGTCATAGGGACAGACTCCTACGAGCAGTACTTC,CSVGVIGTDSYEQYF
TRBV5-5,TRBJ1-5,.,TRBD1,TGTGCCAGCAGCTTGGTGACAGGGAGCAATCAGCCCCAGCATTTT,CASSLVTGSNQPQHF
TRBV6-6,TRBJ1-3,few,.,TGTGCCAGCAAATTAACCCTGAGCTCTGGAAACACCATATATTTT,CASKLTLSSGNTIYF
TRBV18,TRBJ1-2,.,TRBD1,TGTGCCAGCTCACCACCGTACGGACAGGGGAGCCCCACGTCTGGCTACACCTTC,CASSPPYGQGSPTSGYTF
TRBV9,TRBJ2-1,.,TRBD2,TGTGCCAGCAGCCCCCTAGGACTAGCGGGAGAAGCCGGTGAGCAGTTCTTC,CASSPLGLAGEAGEQFF
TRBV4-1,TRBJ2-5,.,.,TGCGCCAGCAGCCAACGGGAGCAAGAGACCCAGTACTTC,CASSQREQETQYF
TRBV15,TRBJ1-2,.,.,TGTGCCACCAGCAGAGATACAGGGACACTCTATGGCTACACCTTC,CATSRDTGTLYGYTF
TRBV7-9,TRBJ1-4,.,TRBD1,TGTGCCAGCAGCTTAGGACAGGGGGGTGAAAAACTGTTTTTT,CASSLGQGGEKLFF
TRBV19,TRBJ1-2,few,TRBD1,TGTGCCAGTAGTGAGCGGGACAGGGTTTACACCTTC,CASSERDRVYTF
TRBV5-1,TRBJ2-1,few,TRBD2,TGCGCCAGCAGCCTAGCGGGGGGTAACAATGAGCAGTTCTTC,CASSLAGGNNEQFF
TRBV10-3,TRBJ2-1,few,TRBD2,TGTGCCGTTGGCTTACTAGCGAATGAGCAGTTCTTC,CAVGLLANEQFF
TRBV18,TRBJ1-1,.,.,TGTGCCAGCTCACCAAGGAGGACAGACATTGGTAATACTGAAGCTTTCTTT,CASSPRRTDIGNTEAFF
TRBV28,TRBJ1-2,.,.,TGTGCCAGCAGTACCCCGAGCACTCTCGTTTTTGGCTACACCTTC,CASSTPSTLVFGYTF
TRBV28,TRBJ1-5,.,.,TGTGCCAGCAGCTTAGGGGCTAACGGCAATCAGCCCCAGCATTTT,CASSLGANGNQPQHF
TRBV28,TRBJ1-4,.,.,TGTGCCAGCAGTTTATTGTCTTCGGGGGGCAAGGATGAAAAACTGTTTTTT,CASSLLSSGGKDEKLFF
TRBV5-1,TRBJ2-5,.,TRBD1,TGCGCCAGCAGCTTGTTAGGGACAGGGGGACAAGAGACCCAGTACTTC,CASSLLGTGGQETQYF
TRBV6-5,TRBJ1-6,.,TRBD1,TGTGCCAGCAGGTCCAGACAGGGAATTTCACCCCTCCACTTT,CASRSRQGISPLHF
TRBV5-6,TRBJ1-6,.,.,TGTGCCAGCAGCTTGAGAGCAGGTGCGGGTTCACCCCTCCACTTT,CASSLRAGAGSPLHF
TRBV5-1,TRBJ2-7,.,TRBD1,TGCGCCAGCAGCTTGGCCGGGGACAGGGTAAGCTTACACGAGCAGTACTTC,CASSLAGDRVSLHEQYF
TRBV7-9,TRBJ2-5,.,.,TGTGCCAGCAGCCCACCGGGGCAGGGGGGAGAGACCCAGTACTTC,CASSPPGQGGETQYF
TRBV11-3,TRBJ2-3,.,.,TGTGCCAGCAGCCCTAGTCCCCGGGGTTACACAGATACGCAGTATTTT,CASSPSPRGYTDTQYF
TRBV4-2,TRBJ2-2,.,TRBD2,TGTGCCAGCAGCCAAGCGTGGGGGAGGGGCGACACCGGGGAGCTGTTTTTT,CASSQAWGRGDTGELFF
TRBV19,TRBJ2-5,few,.,TGTGCCAGCCGTCAGCAAGAGACCCAGTACTTC,CASRQQETQYF
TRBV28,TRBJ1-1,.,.,TGTGCCAGCAGCAGGAACTTACCACAGGCCGCGGCCACTGAAGCTTTCTTT,CASSRNLPQAAATEAFF
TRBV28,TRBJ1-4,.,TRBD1,TGTGCCAGCAGCCAGGGACAGCTTAATGAAAAACTGTTTTTT,CASSQGQLNEKLFF
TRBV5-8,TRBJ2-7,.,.,TGTGCCAGCAGCTTGTCACCCGGGGTTATGGACGAGCAGTACTTC,CASSLSPGVMDEQYF
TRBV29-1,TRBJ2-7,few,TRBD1,TGCAGCGTTGCCGGGGACAGGGAAGAGCAGTACTTC,CSVAGDREEQYF
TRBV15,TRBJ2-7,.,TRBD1,TGTGCCACCAGCAGAAATTCCGGGACAGGGCCATTTCAAACCTACGAGCAGTACTTC,CATSRNSGTGPFQTYEQYF
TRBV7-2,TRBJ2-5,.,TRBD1,TGTGCCAGCAGCACGGGACAGGGGGCAGTGGAGACCCAGTACTTC,CASSTGQGAVETQYF